The clone carrying this TCR beta chain was counted ten times or more. Its antigen is not identified. The CDR3 length is 14 residues. The germline CDR1 and CDR2 sequences are GTSNPN and SVGIG (reference sequence). After removal of 4 bases from V and 3 bases from J, the junction contained 5 bases not matched to a gene. The data derive from a study of T cells in Graves' hyperthyroidism and ophthalmopathy. Study findings and constraints: The blood repertoire included most of the expanded thyroid clonotypes above 0.001.

Researchers took RNA transcripts and amplified the TCR beta CDR3 regions from them. First-round RT-PCR of the TCR CDR3 relied on the HTBI primer set. A single record per CDR3 protein comes from TCRdb applying MiXCR to the multiplex PCR reads. The sample lists hundreds of thousands of distinct CDR3 sequences; roughly a sixth were seen once. Predating any ophthalmopathy symptoms, the blood sample was taken at first hyperthyroidism diagnosis. This TCR derives from a woman aged 45-65 years with Graves' hyperthyroidism that later progressed to Graves' ophthalmopathy. The genes are TRBV30 and TRBJ2-2; 7 bases line up with TRBD1. Source material: blood. DNA of the CDR3: TGTGCCTGGACCCGACAGGGATACACCGGGGAGCTGTTTTTT. This translates into CAWTRQGYTGELFF.